The clone carrying this TCR beta chain was recorded many times. Its antigen remains unidentified. Via MiXCR, TCRdb re-called the 5' RACE reads, giving one row per CDR3 protein. The repertoire holds 55,000 to 75,000 distinct CDR3 sequences, with 2.5% as singletons. The data were obtained in a study of neurological immune-mediated disorders. Study-level findings and limits: Among expanded clones, no CDR3 amino acid sequences were shared across subjects, a pattern suggesting private repertoires in all groups.

Sequenced input: PBMCs. This TCR came from a man aged 50 or older with multiple sclerosis.

The CDR3 region is CSVVLGNEQYF. The CDR3 DNA follows: TGCAGCGTTGTCCTGGGGAACGAGCAGTACTTC. V and J are TRBV29-1 and TRBJ2-7; D is undetermined. Trimming removed 4 bases from V and 5 bases from J, with 9 bases in between. Germline values: CDR1 SQVTM, CDR2 ANQGSEA. The CDR3 loop spans 11 amino acids.